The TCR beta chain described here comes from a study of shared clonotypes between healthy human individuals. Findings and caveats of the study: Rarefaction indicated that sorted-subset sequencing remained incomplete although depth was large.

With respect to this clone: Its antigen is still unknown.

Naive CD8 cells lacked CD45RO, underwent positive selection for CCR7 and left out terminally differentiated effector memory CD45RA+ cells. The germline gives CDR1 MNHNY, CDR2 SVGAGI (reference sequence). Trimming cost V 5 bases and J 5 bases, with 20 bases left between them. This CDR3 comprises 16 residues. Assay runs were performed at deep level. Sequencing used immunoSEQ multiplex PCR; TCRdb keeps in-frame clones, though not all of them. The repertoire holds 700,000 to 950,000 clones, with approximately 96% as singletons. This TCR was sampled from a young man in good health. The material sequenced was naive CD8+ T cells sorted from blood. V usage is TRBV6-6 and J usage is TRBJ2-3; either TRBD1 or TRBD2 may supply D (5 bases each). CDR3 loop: CASSHIRLGTGDTQYF. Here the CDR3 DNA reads TGTGCCAGCAGTCACATCCGACTGGGGACGGGAGATACGCAGTATTTT.